These 13 T cell receptor beta chains came from one sample sequenced in a study of T cells in localized non-small cell lung cancer. Sequencing used immunoSEQ multiplex PCR; TCRdb keeps in-frame clones, though not all of them. The sample lists roughly 15,000 clones, around 85% seen once, with about 25% in the top ten. The sequenced sample was peripheral blood, obtained before any cancer treatment. Every receptor here comes from a female donor older than 55 with stage I squamous cell lung carcinoma.

This chain links TRBV6-1 with TRBJ1-2, with 7 bases that match TRBD1. CDR1 and CDR2 from the germline V gene are MNHNS and SASEGT. This CDR3 spans 13 amino acids. Germline trimming cut 1 base from V and 8 bases from J; bases unmatched to any gene: 4. CDR3 loop: CASSEGAGGGYTF. DNA for the CDR3: TGTGCCAGCAGTGAAGGGGCAGGGGGAGGCTACACCTTC.

The table lists this clone with a count of one. In nucleotides, the CDR3 is TGCAGCGTTACAACAGGGGCCGGGGAGCTGTTTTTT. It translates to CSVTTGAGELFF. This chain links TRBV29-1 with TRBJ2-2; 7 bases are a match to TRBD1. Germline V lookup: CDR1 SQVTM, CDR2 ANQGSEA. The CDR3 consists of 12 residues. V shed 5 bases and J 6 bases; nucleotides not matched to a gene: 3.

The chain uses TRBV5-4 and TRBJ1-1; D uncertain. V was shortened by 1 base and J by 11 bases, with 12 bases between the two germline ends. The CDR3 consists of 12 residues. Germline values: CDR1 SGHNT, CDR2 YYREEE (reference sequence). CDR3 sequence (DNA): TGTGCCAGCAGCTTGCTAGGGTCGGAGGCTTTCTTT. Residues: CASSLLGSEAFF.

The gene calls are TRBV4-3 and TRBJ2-1, with TRBD2 matching over 10 bases. The CDR3 has 15 residues. The germline V gene has CDR1 LGHNA and CDR2 YSLEER. V was clipped by 1 base and J by 3 bases; unmatched bases: 0. The DNA of the CDR3 is TGCGCCAGCAGCCAAGGGACTAGCGGCTACAATGAGCAGTTCTTC. Translated, it gives CASSQGTSGYNEQFF.

The chain links TRBV7-2 to TRBJ2-7; 9 nucleotides align to TRBD1. This CDR3 contains 15 residues. Germline V gives CDR1 SGHTA, CDR2 FQGNSA. Unmatched junction bases numbered 5, after V lost 5 bases and J lost 0 bases. As DNA, the CDR3 is TGTGCCAGCAGCCCGCAGGGACAGGGCTCCTACGAGCAGTACTTC. This gives the protein CASSPQGQGSYEQYF.

The gene calls are TRBV6-1 and TRBJ2-7; D is unclear. In germline, CDR1 is MNHNS, CDR2 SASEGT. Trimming took off 2 bases at V and 3 bases at J, with 17 bases between the two ends. CDR3 length: 16 residues. CDR3 nucleotides: TGTGCCAGCAGTGAATCTCCGGTTTACCCAGACTACGAGCAGTACTTC. It codes for CASSESPVYPDYEQYF.

The CDR3 is CASRGLLSFDSNQPQHF. CDR3 nucleotides: TGTGCCAGCAGAGGGCTACTCTCTTTTGATAGCAATCAGCCCCAGCATTTT. The chain links TRBV28 to TRBJ1-5; no reliable D call. Trimming cost V 6 bases and J 0 bases, with 18 bases left between them. The germline V gene encodes CDR1 MDHEN and CDR2 SYDVKM. CDR3 length equals 17 residues.

The chain employs TRBV9 and TRBJ2-1; possibly TRBD2 for D (7 bases). Trimming left V 3 bases short and J 0 bases short, with 31 bases between. Germline lookup yields CDR1 SGDLS and CDR2 YYNGEE. The CDR3 has 22 residues. CDR3 bases: TGTGCCAGCAGCGGACGCCCCAGAAGAAGGGGAGGGGGTGATAGCTCCTACAATGAGCAGTTCTTC. Translating gives CASSGRPRRRGGGDSSYNEQFF. The entire variable domain, with the rest obtained from reference TRBV9 and TRBJ2-1, is as follows: DSGVTQTPKHLITATGQRVTLRCSPRSGDLSVYWYQQSLDQGLQFLIQYYNGEERAKGNILERFSAQQFPDLHSELNLSSLELGDSALYFCASSGRPRRRGGGDSSYNEQFFGPGTRLTVL.

V and J are TRBV6-1 and TRBJ1-2, with D unresolved. This CDR3 spans 13 amino acids. V dropped 4 bases and J dropped 3 bases, with 9 bases sitting between them. Germline V gene sequence: CDR1 MNHNS, CDR2 SASEGT. The CDR3 DNA reads as TGTGCCAGCAGTGCAAGGGTTGACTATGGCTACACCTTC. Translation gives CASSARVDYGYTF.

The rearrangement uses TRBV7-8 and TRBJ2-7; D perhaps matches TRBD2 (6 bases). This CDR3 is 15 amino acids long. The germline V gene encodes CDR1 SGHVS and CDR2 FQNEAQ. Trimming left V 4 bases short and J 7 bases short, with 20 bases between. This chain's CDR3 is CASSSSGTGLKEQYF. CDR3 DNA sequence: TGTGCCAGCAGCTCCTCCGGGACTGGACTAAAGGAGCAGTACTTC.

The rearrangement links TRBV6-4 to TRBJ1-1; weak D call: TRBD1 (6 bases). The V end was cut by 7 bases, the J end by 0 bases, with 12 bases between. The CDR3 spans 14 residues. CDR1 and CDR2 from the germline V gene are MRHNA and SNTAGT. The CDR3 sequence: CASKQGQMNTEAFF. The CDR3 DNA reads as TGTGCCAGCAAACAAGGACAGATGAACACTGAAGCTTTCTTT.

This chain uses TRBV7-8 with TRBJ1-3; D is unresolved. CDR3 length: 16 amino acids. CDR1 and CDR2 from the germline V gene are SGHVS and FQNEAQ. V dropped 1 base and J dropped 8 bases, with 18 bases sitting between them. CDR3 in amino acids: CASSLGSSDGGDTIYF. The CDR3 nucleotides read TGTGCCAGCAGCTTAGGATCAAGTGACGGTGGGGACACCATATATTTT.

V usage is TRBV7-3 and J usage is TRBJ2-2; TRBD2 aligns across 8 bases. Germline CDR1 SGHTA, CDR2 FQGTGA. The V and J ends lost 7 bases and 7 bases, in that order; junction bases with no gene match: 8. The CDR3 is made up of 14 amino acids. The CDR3 region has the DNA TGTGCCAGCAACCCGCGGGGGGACGACGGGGAGCTGTTTTTT. It is translated as CASNPRGDDGELFF.